This T cell receptor beta chain was observed in a study of cytomegalovirus exposure and HLA in healthy donors. Study-level points and caveats: When the data were analyzed later, several of the most significant clusters appeared to be linked to common viral pathogens. The study had only CMV serostatus as immune exposure information.

A multiplex PCR was run with 60 Vbeta primers and 13 Jbeta primers. The data were produced by immunoSEQ multiplex PCR, yet TCRdb's version contains in-frame clones alone and is incomplete. In the table there are 120,000 or so clones, around four fifths of which are singletons. Concerning this clone itself: Its specificity is not known. Other nucleotide sequences in the sample specify the same CDR3.

Per the germline V gene, CDR1 is MNHEY and CDR2 is SMNVEV (reference sequence). V was pared by 3 bases and J by 2 bases, with 6 bases between. The CDR3 contains 13 residues. This chain uses TRBV27 with TRBJ2-3; D is unresolved. Sequencing input: PBMCs. The receptor comes from a woman aged 55-75 years in good health and CMV-seropositive. This CDR3 reads CASSFTYTDTQYF. The DNA for the CDR3 is TGTGCCAGCAGTTTCACCTACACAGATACGCAGTATTTT.